This T cell receptor beta chain was retrieved from a study of kidney transplant recipient with SARS-CoV-2 infection. The CDR3 is made up of 17 amino acids. V shed 5 bases and J shed 4 bases, with 23 bases lying between them. Germline V gene sequence: CDR1 SEHNR, CDR2 FQNEAQ (reference sequence). This clonotype was found many times. One entry per CDR3 protein, called by TCRdb with MiXCR from the reads. The sample comprises fewer than 250,000 distinct CDR3 sequences, 25% to 35% of which are singletons, and about 7% rests with the top ten. J is TRBJ1-2 and V is TRBV7-9; no definite D call. This material consisted of a blood sample, taken at baseline and on day 111 from a kidney transplant recipient. The receptor was derived from a male patient aged 30 to 39 who had COVID-19 and was a kidney transplant recipient. Some T cells may arise from the graft donor. The CDR3 region is CASSNLRYHGKTYGYTF. CDR3 bases: TGTGCCAGCAGCAATTTAAGATACCATGGAAAGACCTATGGCTACACCTTC.